This TCR beta chain is drawn from a study of CD8 T cells in ankylosing spondylitis. Notes on the study in general: It was reported that disease-linked clones were significantly enriched in matched ankylosing spondylitis synovial fluid. A TCR beta motif of about 8 highly homologous variants appeared characteristic of ankylosing spondylitis blood.

A quantitative 5'-RACE method, one with molecular barcodes, was used to make TCR beta libraries. One entry per CDR3 protein, called by TCRdb with MiXCR from the 5' RACE reads. The sample records roughly 180,000 distinct CDR3 sequences, 10% to 15% being singletons. This clonotype was picked up many times. Its matching antigen is unknown. This receptor was identified in a female donor with ankylosing spondylitis or in good health (not recorded which). Sequencing used blood, either unsorted or a sorted T cell fraction (not recorded which).

The CDR3 loop is CASLARSTDTQYF. The DNA for the CDR3 is TGTGCCAGTCTAGCGAGGAGCACAGATACGCAGTATTTT. V and J are TRBV7-9 and TRBJ2-3, with TRBD2 as a possible D gene (6 bases). In germline, CDR1 is SEHNR, CDR2 FQNEAQ (reference sequence). The CDR3 loop spans 13 amino acids. V lost 9 bases and J 0 bases, leaving 10 bases between the germline ends.